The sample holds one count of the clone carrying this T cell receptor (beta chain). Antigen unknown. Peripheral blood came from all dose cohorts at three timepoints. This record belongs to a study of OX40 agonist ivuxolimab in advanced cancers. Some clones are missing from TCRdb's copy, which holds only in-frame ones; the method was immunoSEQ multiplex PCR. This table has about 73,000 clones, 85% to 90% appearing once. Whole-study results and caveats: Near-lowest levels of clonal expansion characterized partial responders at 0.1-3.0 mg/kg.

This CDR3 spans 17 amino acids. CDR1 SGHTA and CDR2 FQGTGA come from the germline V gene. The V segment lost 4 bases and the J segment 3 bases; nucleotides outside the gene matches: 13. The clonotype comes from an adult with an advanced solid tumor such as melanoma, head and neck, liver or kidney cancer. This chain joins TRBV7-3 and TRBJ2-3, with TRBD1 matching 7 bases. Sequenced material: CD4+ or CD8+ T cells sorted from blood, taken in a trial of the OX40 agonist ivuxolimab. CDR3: CASSSETGFRGTDTQYF. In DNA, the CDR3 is TGTGCCAGCAGCTCCGAGACAGGGTTTCGTGGAACAGATACGCAGTATTTT. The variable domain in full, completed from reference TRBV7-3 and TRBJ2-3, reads GAGVSQTPSNKVTEKGKYVELRCDPISGHTALYWYRQSLGQGPEFLIYFQGTGAADDSGLPNDRFFAVRPEGSVSTLKIQRTERGDSAVYLCASSSETGFRGTDTQYFGPGTRLTVL.